What follows are 4 T cell receptor beta chains derived from one specimen sequenced in a study of response to subunit inactivated influenza vaccine. One entry per CDR3 protein, called by TCRdb with MiXCR from the RT-PCR reads. The sample holds more than 700,000 distinct CDR3 sequences, roughly 20% seen once. The sample here was PBMCs from blood, taken roughly 5 days after vaccination. These TCRs come from a man aged 45 to 65 who received an inactivated influenza vaccine.

V is TRBV5-1 and J is TRBJ2-4; D is perhaps TRBD1 (6 bases). Germline V gene sequence: CDR1 SGHRS, CDR2 YFSETQ. The CDR3 runs to 17 residues. V was shortened by 4 bases and J by 0 bases, with 17 bases between the two germline ends. The CDR3 nucleotides read TGCGCCAGCAGCCCTCTCACAGGGAACCTAGCCAAAAACATTCAGTACTTC. Protein product: CASSPLTGNLAKNIQYF.

The gene calls are TRBV5-1 and TRBJ2-1; no clear D. This CDR3 comprises 16 residues. V gave up 0 bases and J gave up 0 bases, with 10 bases separating them. Per the germline V gene, CDR1 is SGHRS and CDR2 is YFSETQ. In DNA, the CDR3 is TGCGCCAGCAGCTTGGCCATTAGCCTCTCCTACAATGAGCAGTTCTTC. Amino acids: CASSLAISLSYNEQFF. The full variable domain, completed using reference TRBV5-1 and TRBJ2-1, is KAGVTQTPRYLIKTRGQQVTLSCSPISGHRSVSWYQQTPGQGLQFLFEYFSETQRNKGNFPGRFSGRQFSNSRSEMNVSTLELGDSALYLCASSLAISLSYNEQFFGPGTRLTVL.

This chain links TRBV29-1 with TRBJ2-1, with D maybe TRBD1 (5 bases). Deletions cut 7 bases from V and 4 bases from J, with 11 bases between. CDR1 is SQVTM, CDR2 ANQGSEA, per germline. The CDR3 loop spans 12 amino acids. This chain's CDR3 is CSAQTGYNEQFF. The CDR3 DNA sequence: TGCAGCGCCCAAACAGGTTACAATGAGCAGTTCTTC.

A few counts support this clonotype. The V gene is TRBV28, the J gene TRBJ1-5; the D gene is possibly TRBD1 (6 bases). CDR3 length: 15 amino acids. Trimming left V 6 bases short and J 0 bases short, with 12 bases between. From germline, CDR1 is MDHEN and CDR2 SYDVKM. CDR3 amino acids: CASRATGISNQPQHF. CDR3 nucleotides: TGTGCCAGCAGGGCTACAGGGATTAGCAATCAGCCCCAGCATTTT.